A single sample is the source of the 19 T cell receptor beta chains below, sequenced in a study of tumor-infiltrating lymphocytes in primary liver carcinoma. Researchers generated TCR beta cDNA from 500 to 600 ng of total RNA, relying on a constant-region primer. For TCR beta, libraries were produced by three nested multiplex PCR rounds using slightly modified ARM-PCR. For 10 cycles apiece, the opening two PCR rounds ran with TRBV1-TRBV30 forward primers and a C-beta reverse primer. Using its own MiXCR run on the multiplex PCR reads, TCRdb lists one record per CDR3 protein. The table records over 100,000 distinct CDR3 sequences, approximately 68% of them present only once. Each 20-30 mg portion of unsorted bulk tissue served as the source for co-extraction of RNA and DNA. Sample: tumor-adjacent normal liver tissue. The receptor set was obtained from a woman in her fifties or sixties with primary liver carcinoma and hepatitis B virus infection.

The chain joins TRBV14 to TRBJ2-7; D is undetermined. V dropped 8 bases and J dropped 1 base, with 15 bases sitting between them. The CDR3 consists of 14 residues. Per the germline V gene, CDR1 is SGHDN and CDR2 is FVKESK. The CDR3, as DNA: TGTGCCAGCCGACCGGCACAGAATTCCTACGAGCAGTACTTC. Residues: CASRPAQNSYEQYF.

As regards this clonotype: Germline is not matched at one junction end, which may reflect a read error. The chain uses TRBV28 and TRBJ2-2; D possibly matches TRBD1 or TRBD2 (6 bases each). This CDR3 comprises 16 residues. CDR1 and CDR2 from the germline V gene are MDHEN and SYDVKM. The CDR3 region is CASNPGATRDTGELVF. DNA of the CDR3: TGTGCCAGCAACCCGGGAGCGACCCGGGACACCGGGGAGCTGGTTTTT.

Details on this clonotype: A junction end diverges from the germline sequence, so it may reflect a read error. V and J are TRBV12-3 or TRBV12-4 and TRBJ1-1; D is ambiguous. The CDR3 is made up of 13 amino acids. CDR3 loop: CASSLDRGTGAFF. The CDR3 DNA reads as TGTGCCAGCAGTTTAGACAGAGGAACTGGAGCTTTCTTT.

Note on this clonotype: At one end the junction does not follow the germline gene, possibly because of a read error. The genes are TRBV11-3 and TRBJ2-3; 10 bases map to TRBD2. CDR1 is SGHNT and CDR2 is YENEEA in the germline V gene. CDR3 size: 16 residues. CDR3: CAGSTGLAASTDTHDF. In DNA, the CDR3 is TGTGCCGGCAGCACCGGACTAGCGGCTAGCACAGATACGCACGATTTT.

On this clonotype itself: This clone may be a read error of a much larger clone one base away. The J gene is TRBJ1-4, the V gene TRBV28; D remains ambiguous. The V gene's germline CDR1 is MDHEN and CDR2 SYDVKM. Trimming shortened V by 7 bases and J by 4 bases, and 16 bases separated the two germline ends. The CDR3 contains 15 residues. The CDR3 protein is CASIPTGYFNEKLFF. In nucleotides, the CDR3 is TGTGCCAGCATTCCCACGGGATATTTTAATGAAAAACTGTTTTTT.

The chain uses TRBV29-1 and TRBJ2-2; 7 bases fit TRBD2. Trimming cost V 5 bases and J 6 bases; bases outside gene matches: 6. This CDR3 contains 13 residues. The V gene's germline CDR1 is SQVTM and CDR2 ANQGSEA. CDR3: CSVNSGVPGELFF. CDR3 sequence (DNA): TGCAGCGTTAACAGCGGGGTACCCGGGGAGCTGTTTTTT.

This clonotype was seen many times. The chain has TRBV7-9 and TRBJ1-2; tentative D call: TRBD1 (6 bases). Germline V CDR1 and CDR2: SEHNR, FQNEAQ (reference sequence). The CDR3 extends over 15 amino acids. Trimming cost V 1 base and J 2 bases, with 11 bases left between them. The CDR3: CASSLGGRGNYGYTF. The CDR3 nucleotides read TGTGCCAGCAGCTTAGGGGGCAGGGGCAACTATGGCTACACCTTC.

The chain combines TRBV7-9 with TRBJ2-1; TRBD2 matches at 7 bases. V trimming: 1 base; J trimming: 8 bases; junction bases outside the gene matches: 11. The CDR3 totals 16 residues. Germline CDR1 reads SEHNR; CDR2 reads FQNEAQ (reference sequence). In nucleotides, the CDR3 is TGTGCCAGCAGCTTAGGGTCCCTAGCGGAAGCCGATGAGCAGTTCTTC. This sequence encodes CASSLGSLAEADEQFF.

CDR3 sequence reads: CASSFSGGLGRNEQFF. CDR3 bases: TGTGCCAGCAGCTTTAGTGGCGGACTAGGGCGGAATGAGCAGTTCTTC. This chain uses TRBV11-3 with TRBJ2-1; 7 nucleotides agree with TRBD2. Germline V lookup: CDR1 SGHNT, CDR2 YENEEA. The CDR3 totals 16 residues. V lost 3 bases and J lost 7; bases outside the gene matches: 12.

Details on this clonotype: Its ends do not fully match the called genes, so a read error is possible. The chain uses TRBV11-2 and TRBJ2-1, with a weak D call TRBD1 (5 bases). This CDR3 has 15 amino acids. CDR1 is SGHAT and CDR2 is FQNNGV in the germline V gene. CDR3 sequence reads: CPSSLVGHVGNEQLF. The CDR3 DNA is TGTCCCAGCAGCTTAGTCGGACATGTAGGGAACGAGCAGTTATTC.

This clonotype has at least ten counts. The chain has TRBV29-1 and TRBJ2-3; 8 nucleotides line up with TRBD1. Germline assignment: CDR1 SQVTM and CDR2 ANQGSEA. V was clipped by 2 bases and J by 2 bases; unmatched bases: 6. CDR3 length: 15 amino acids. The CDR3 loop reads CSVEPGQALTDTQYF. DNA for the CDR3: TGCAGCGTTGAACCGGGACAGGCCCTCACAGATACGCAGTATTTT.

The V call is TRBV28, the J call TRBJ2-3; D gene uncertain. This CDR3 is 14 amino acids long. Germline CDR1 MDHEN, CDR2 SYDVKM. The CDR3 sequence: CVSSFVEYTDTQYF. DNA of the CDR3: TGTGTTAGCAGTTTTGTGGAGTACACAGATACGCAGTATTTT.

The V gene is TRBV30, the J gene TRBJ2-7, with D perhaps TRBD1 or TRBD2 (6 bases each). CDR1 and CDR2 from the germline V gene are GTSNPN and SVGIG (reference sequence). The CDR3 extends over 14 amino acids. The ends were cut back, 0 bases at V and 3 bases at J, with 12 bases in the middle. CDR3 protein: CAWSVKGGGYEQYF. In nucleotides, the CDR3 is TGTGCCTGGAGTGTAAAGGGGGGCGGCTACGAGCAGTACTTC. Full variable domain (missing parts from reference TRBV30 and TRBJ2-7): SQTIHQWPATLVQPVGSPLSLECTVEGTSNPNLYWYRQAAGRGLQLLFYSVGIGQISSEVPQNLSASRPQDRQFILSSKKLLLSDSGFYLCAWSVKGGGYEQYFGPGTRLTVT.

Comments on this clonotype: Its ends do not fully match the called genes, so a read error is possible. CDR3 region: CASSPWDRYCNEQSF. CDR3 nucleotides: TGTGCCAGCAGTCCCTGGGACAGATATTGCAATGAGCAGTCCTTC. The rearrangement uses TRBV12-3 or TRBV12-4 and TRBJ2-1; 7 bases match TRBD1. CDR3 length equals 15 residues.

This clonotype was detected ten times or more. V and J are TRBV10-3 and TRBJ2-1, with 8 bases aligning to TRBD1. Germline trimming cut 6 bases from V and 2 bases from J; bases unmatched to any gene: 6. CDR3 length: 15 residues. Germline values: CDR1 ENHRY, CDR2 SYGVKD. This CDR3 reads CAIRGQGRPYNEQFF. CDR3 nucleotide sequence: TGTGCCATCAGAGGACAGGGTCGCCCCTACAATGAGCAGTTCTTC.

As for this clonotype: A read error may be the cause here, since a much bigger clone is one base away. The chain joins TRBV28 to TRBJ2-6, with 10 bases fitting TRBD1. The CDR3 consists of 17 residues. Germline CDR1 is MDHEN and CDR2 is SYDVKM. CDR3 DNA: TGTGCCAGCAGGACAGGGGGCGCTATCACTGGGGCCAGCGTCCTGACTTTC. Translating gives CASRTGGAITGASVLTF.

Of note for this clonotype: The conserved phenylalanine or tryptophan is not found at the CDR3 terminus, so this likely reflects a read error. V usage is TRBV6-5 and J usage is TRBJ1-1; unclear D gene. The CDR3 extends over 15 amino acids. Between the trimmed V and J ends, which lost 5 bases and 5 bases, there was a span of 18 bases. The germline CDR1 and CDR2 sequences are MNHEY and SVGAGI. The CDR3 reads CASSLREGPSTEAFL. The CDR3, as DNA: TGTGCCAGCAGTCTTCGGGAGGGCCCGAGTACTGAAGCTTTCCTT.

This clonotype was observed at least ten times. The rearrangement uses TRBV28 and TRBJ1-5; D is unresolved. V gave up 7 bases and J gave up 1 base, with 11 bases separating them. The germline V gene encodes CDR1 MDHEN and CDR2 SYDVKM. The CDR3 loop spans 14 amino acids. The CDR3 spells CASTATGSNQPQHF. CDR3 sequence (DNA): TGTGCCAGCACCGCGACTGGGAGCAATCAGCCCCAGCATTTT.

The genes are TRBV12-3 or TRBV12-4 and TRBJ2-7, with D uncertain. There are 14 residues in the CDR3. Here the CDR3 reads CVSSLAAGSYEQYF. DNA for the CDR3: TGTGTCAGTAGTTTAGCTGCTGGGTCCTACGAGCAGTACTTC.